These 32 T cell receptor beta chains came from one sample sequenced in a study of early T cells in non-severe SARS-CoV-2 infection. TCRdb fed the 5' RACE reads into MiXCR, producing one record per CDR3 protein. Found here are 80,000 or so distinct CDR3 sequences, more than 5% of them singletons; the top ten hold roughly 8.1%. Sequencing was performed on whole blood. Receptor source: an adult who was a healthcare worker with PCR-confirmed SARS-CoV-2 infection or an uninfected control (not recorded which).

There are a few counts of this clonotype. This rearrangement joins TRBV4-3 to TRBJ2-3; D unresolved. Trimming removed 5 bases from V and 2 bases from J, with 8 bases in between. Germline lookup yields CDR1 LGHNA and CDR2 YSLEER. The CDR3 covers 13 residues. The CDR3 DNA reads TGCGCCAGCAGCTTAGAAGTCACAGATACGCAGTATTTT. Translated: CASSLEVTDTQYF.

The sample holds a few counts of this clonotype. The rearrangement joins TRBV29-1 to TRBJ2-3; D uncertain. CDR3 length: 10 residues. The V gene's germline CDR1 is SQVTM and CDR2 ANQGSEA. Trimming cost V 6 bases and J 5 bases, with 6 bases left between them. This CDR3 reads CSVTRDTQYF. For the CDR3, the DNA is TGCAGCGTGACGAGAGATACGCAGTATTTT.

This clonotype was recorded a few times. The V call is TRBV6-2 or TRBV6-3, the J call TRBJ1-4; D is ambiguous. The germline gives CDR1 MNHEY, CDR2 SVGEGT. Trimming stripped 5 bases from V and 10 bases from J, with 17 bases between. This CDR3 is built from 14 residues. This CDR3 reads CASSTADPGGKLFF. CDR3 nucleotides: TGTGCCAGCAGTACCGCTGACCCCGGAGGAAAACTGTTTTTT.

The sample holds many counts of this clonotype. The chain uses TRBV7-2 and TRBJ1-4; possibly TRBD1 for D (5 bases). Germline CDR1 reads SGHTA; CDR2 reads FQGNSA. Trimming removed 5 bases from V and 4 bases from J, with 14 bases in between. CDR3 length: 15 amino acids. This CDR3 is CASSPAGRFNEKLFF. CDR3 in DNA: TGTGCCAGCAGCCCAGCGGGACGGTTTAATGAAAAACTGTTTTTT.

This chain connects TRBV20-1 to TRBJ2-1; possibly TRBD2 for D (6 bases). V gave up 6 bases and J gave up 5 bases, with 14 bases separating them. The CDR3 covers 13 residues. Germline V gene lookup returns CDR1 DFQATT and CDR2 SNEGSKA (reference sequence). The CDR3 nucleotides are TGCAGTGCGTACAAGACTAGAAACAATGAGCAGTTCTTC. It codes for CSAYKTRNNEQFF.

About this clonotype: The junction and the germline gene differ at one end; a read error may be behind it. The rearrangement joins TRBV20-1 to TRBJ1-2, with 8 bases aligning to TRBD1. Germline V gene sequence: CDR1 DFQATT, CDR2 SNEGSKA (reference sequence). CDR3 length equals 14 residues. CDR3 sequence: CSARAHRGDYGYTF. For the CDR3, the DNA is TGTAGTGCTAGAGCGCACAGGGGGGATTATGGCTACACCTTC.

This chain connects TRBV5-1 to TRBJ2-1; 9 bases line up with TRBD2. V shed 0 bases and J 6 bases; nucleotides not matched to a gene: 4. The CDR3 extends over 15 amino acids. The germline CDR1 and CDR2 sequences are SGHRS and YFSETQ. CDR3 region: CASSLGAGGPNEQFF. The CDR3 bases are TGCGCCAGCAGCTTGGGGGCGGGAGGGCCCAATGAGCAGTTCTTC.

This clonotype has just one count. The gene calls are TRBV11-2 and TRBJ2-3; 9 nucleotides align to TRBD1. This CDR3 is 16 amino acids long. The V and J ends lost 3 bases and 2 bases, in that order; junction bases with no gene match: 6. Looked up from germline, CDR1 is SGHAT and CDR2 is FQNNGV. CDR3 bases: TGTGCCAGCAGCTTTACAGGGGGCGCAAACACAGATACGCAGTATTTT. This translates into CASSFTGGANTDTQYF.

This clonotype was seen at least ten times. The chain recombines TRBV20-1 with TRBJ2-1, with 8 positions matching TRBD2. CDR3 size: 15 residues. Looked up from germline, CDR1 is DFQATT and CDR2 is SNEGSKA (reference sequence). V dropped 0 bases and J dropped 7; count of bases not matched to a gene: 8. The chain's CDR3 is CSARDFGTSVNEQFF. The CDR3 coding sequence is TGCAGTGCTAGAGATTTTGGGACTAGTGTTAATGAGCAGTTCTTC.

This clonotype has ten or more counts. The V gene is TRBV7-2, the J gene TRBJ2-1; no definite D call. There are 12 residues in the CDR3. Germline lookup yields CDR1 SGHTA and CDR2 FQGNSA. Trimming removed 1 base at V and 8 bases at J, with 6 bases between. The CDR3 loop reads CASSLVRDEQFF. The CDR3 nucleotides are TGTGCCAGCAGCTTAGTTCGCGATGAGCAGTTCTTC.

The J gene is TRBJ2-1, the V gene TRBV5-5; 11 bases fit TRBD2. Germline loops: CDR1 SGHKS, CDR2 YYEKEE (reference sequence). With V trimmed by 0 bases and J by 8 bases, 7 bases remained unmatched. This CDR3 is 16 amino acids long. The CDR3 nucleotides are TGTGCCAGCAGCTTGGTCGGGACTAGCGGCCGTGATGAGCAGTTCTTC. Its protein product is CASSLVGTSGRDEQFF.

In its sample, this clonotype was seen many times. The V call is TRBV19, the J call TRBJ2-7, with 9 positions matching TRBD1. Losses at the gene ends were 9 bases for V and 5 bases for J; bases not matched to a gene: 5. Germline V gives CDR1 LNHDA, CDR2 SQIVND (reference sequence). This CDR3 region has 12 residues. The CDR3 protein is CARTGGDDEQYF. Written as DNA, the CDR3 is TGTGCCAGAACAGGGGGCGACGACGAGCAGTACTTC.

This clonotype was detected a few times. Here the CDR3 reads CASSGRGTKQKEAFF. The CDR3 DNA sequence: TGTGCCAGCAGCGGCCGTGGGACAAAACAAAAGGAAGCTTTCTTT. The chain uses TRBV11-2 and TRBJ1-1; the D gene is possibly TRBD1 (6 bases). The V end was cut by 5 bases, the J end by 8 bases, with 21 bases between. This CDR3 comprises 15 residues. CDR1 is SGHAT and CDR2 is FQNNGV in the germline V gene.

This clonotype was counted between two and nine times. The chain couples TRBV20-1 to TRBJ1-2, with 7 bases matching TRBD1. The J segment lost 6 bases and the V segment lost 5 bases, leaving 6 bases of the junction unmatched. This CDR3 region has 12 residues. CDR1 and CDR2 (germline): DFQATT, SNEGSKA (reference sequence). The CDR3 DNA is TGCAGTGCTGTTACAGGGGAAAATGGCTACACCTTC. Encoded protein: CSAVTGENGYTF.

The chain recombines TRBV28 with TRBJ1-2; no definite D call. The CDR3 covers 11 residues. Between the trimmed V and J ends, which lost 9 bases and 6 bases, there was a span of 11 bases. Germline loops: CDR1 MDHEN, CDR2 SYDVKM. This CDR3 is CASKGINGYTF. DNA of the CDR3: TGTGCCAGTAAAGGGATTAATGGCTACACCTTC.

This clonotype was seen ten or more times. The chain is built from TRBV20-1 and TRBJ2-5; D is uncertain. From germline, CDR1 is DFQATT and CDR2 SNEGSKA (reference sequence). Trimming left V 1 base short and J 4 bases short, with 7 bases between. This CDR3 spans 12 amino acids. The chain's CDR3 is CSARGLTETQYF. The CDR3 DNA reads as TGCAGTGCTAGAGGACTCACAGAGACCCAGTACTTC.

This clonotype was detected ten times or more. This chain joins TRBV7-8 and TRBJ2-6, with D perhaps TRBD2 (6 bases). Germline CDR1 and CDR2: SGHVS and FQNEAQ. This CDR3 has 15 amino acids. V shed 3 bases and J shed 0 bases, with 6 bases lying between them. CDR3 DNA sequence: TGTGCCAGCAGCTTGGAGGGCTCTGGGGCCAACGTCCTGACTTTC. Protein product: CASSLEGSGANVLTF.

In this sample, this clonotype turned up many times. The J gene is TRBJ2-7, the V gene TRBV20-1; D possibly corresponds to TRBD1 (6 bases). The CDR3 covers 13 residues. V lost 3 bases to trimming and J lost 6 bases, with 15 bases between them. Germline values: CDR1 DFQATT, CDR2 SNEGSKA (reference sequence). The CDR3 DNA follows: TGCAGTGCTAGTGGGAGTGGGGGCCGCGAGCAGTACTTC. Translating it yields CSASGSGGREQYF.

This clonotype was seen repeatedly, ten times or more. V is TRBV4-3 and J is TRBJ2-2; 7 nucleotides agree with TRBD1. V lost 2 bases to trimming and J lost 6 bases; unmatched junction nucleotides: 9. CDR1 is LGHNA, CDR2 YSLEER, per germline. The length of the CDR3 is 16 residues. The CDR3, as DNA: TGCGCCAGCAGCCAAACCGACAGGGTTATTGCCGGGGAGCTGTTTTTT. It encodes CASSQTDRVIAGELFF.

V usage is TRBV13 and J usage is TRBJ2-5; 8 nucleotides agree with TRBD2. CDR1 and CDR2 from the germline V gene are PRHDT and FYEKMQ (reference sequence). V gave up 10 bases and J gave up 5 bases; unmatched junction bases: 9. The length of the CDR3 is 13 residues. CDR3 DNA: TGTGCCACCACGAGACTAGCGCGGGAGACCCAGTACTTC. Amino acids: CATTRLARETQYF. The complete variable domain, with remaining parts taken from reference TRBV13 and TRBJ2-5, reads AAGVIQSPRHLIKEKRETATLKCYPIPRHDTVYWYQQGPGQDPQFLISFYEKMQSDKGSIPDRFSAQQFSDYHSELNMSSLELGDSALYFCATTRLARETQYFGPGTRLLVL.

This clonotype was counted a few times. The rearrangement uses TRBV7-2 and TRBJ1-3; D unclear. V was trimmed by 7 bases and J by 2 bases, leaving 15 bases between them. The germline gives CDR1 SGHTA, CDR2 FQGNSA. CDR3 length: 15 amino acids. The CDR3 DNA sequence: TGTGCCAGCACCCTCCTGGTCACCGCTGGAAACACCATATATTTT. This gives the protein CASTLLVTAGNTIYF.

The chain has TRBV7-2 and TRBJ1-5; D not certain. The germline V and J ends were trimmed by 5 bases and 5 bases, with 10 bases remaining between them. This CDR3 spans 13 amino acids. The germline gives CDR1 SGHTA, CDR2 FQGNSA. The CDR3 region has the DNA TGTGCCAGCAGCCGTTATGGAGATCAGCCCCAGCATTTT. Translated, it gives CASSRYGDQPQHF.

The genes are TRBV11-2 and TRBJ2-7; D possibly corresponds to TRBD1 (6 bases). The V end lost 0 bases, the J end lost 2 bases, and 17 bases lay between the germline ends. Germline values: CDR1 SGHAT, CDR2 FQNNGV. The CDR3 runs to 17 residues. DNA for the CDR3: TGTGCCAGCAGCTTAGATTTTGCGACAGGATACGCCTACGAGCAGTACTTC. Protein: CASSLDFATGYAYEQYF. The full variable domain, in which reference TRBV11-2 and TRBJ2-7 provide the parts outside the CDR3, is EAGVAQSPRYKIIEKRQSVAFWCNPISGHATLYWYQQILGQGPKLLIQFQNNGVVDDSQLPKDRFSAERLKGVDSTLKIQPAKLEDSAVYLCASSLDFATGYAYEQYFGPGTRLTVT.

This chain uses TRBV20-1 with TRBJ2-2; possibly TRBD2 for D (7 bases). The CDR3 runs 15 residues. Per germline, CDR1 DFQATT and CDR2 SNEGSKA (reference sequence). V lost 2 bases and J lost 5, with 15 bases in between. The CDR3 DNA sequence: TGCAGTGCTAGAAAGGGGGGGCAGGGGACCGGGGAGCTGTTTTTT. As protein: CSARKGGQGTGELFF.

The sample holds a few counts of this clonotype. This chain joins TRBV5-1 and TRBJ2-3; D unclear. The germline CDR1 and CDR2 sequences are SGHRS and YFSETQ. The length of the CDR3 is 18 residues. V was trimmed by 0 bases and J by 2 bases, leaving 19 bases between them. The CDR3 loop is CASSLDLIPSGFTDTQYF. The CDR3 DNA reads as TGCGCCAGCAGCTTGGATCTGATTCCTAGTGGATTCACAGATACGCAGTATTTT.

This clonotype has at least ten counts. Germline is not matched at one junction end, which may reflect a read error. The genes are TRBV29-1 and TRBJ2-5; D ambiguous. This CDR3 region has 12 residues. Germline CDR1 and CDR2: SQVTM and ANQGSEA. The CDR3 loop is CSVASGRVALDF. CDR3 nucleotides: TGCAGCGTTGCAAGTGGGCGCGTGGCTTTGGACTTC.

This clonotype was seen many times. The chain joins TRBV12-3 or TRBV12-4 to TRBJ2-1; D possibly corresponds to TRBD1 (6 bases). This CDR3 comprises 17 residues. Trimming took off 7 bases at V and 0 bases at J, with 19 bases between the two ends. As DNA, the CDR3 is TGTGCCAGCATCCCGGACAGATTTAAGAGCTCCTACAATGAGCAGTTCTTC. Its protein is CASIPDRFKSSYNEQFF.

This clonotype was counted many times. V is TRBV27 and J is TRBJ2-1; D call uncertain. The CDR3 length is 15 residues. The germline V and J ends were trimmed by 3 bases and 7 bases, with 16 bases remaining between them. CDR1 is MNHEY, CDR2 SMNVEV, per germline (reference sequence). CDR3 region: CASSFAGRLGNEQFF. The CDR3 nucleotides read TGTGCCAGCAGTTTTGCAGGAAGGCTGGGGAATGAGCAGTTCTTC.

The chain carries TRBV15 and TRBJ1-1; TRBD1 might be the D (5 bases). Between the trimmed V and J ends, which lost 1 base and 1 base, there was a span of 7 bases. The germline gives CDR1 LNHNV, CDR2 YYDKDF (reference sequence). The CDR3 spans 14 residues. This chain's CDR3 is CATSRVGGNTEAFF. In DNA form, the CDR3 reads TGTGCCACCAGCAGAGTGGGGGGGAACACTGAAGCTTTCTTT.

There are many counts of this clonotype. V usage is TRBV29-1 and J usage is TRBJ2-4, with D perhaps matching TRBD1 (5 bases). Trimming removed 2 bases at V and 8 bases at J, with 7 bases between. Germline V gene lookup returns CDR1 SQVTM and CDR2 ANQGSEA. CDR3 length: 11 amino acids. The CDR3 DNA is TGCAGCGTTGAAAAGGGGTACATTCAGTACTTC. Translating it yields CSVEKGYIQYF.

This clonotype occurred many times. CDR3: CASSRINTEAFF. Written as DNA, the CDR3 is TGTGCCAGCAGCCGAATTAACACTGAAGCTTTCTTT. The gene calls are TRBV7-9 and TRBJ1-1, with no clear D. The CDR3 is made up of 12 amino acids. V was cut by 5 bases and J by 2 bases, with 6 bases left in between. Germline CDR1 is SEHNR and CDR2 is FQNEAQ (reference sequence).

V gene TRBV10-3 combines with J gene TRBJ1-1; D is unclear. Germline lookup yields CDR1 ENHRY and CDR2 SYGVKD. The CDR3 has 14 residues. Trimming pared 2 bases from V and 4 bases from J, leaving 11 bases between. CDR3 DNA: TGTGCCATCAGTGAGCCACCGGGAACCACTGAAGCTTTCTTT. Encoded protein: CAISEPPGTTEAFF.